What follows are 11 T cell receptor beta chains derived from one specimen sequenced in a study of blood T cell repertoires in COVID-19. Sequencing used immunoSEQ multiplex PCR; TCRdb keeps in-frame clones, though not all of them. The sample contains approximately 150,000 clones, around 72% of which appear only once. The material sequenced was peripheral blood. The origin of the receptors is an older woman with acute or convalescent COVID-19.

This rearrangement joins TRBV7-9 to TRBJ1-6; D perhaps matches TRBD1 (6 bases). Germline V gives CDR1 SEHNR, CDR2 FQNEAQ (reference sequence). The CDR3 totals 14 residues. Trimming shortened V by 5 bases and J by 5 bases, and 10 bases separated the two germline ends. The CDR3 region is CASSVDSDNSPLHF. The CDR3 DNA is TGTGCCAGCAGCGTGGACAGTGATAATTCACCCCTCCACTTT.

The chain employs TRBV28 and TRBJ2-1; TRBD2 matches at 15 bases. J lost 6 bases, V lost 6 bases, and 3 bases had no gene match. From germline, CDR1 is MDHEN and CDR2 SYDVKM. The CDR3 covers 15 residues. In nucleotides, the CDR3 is TGTGCCAGCAGGGGGGGACTAGCGGGAGGCAATGAGCAGTTCTTC. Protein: CASRGGLAGGNEQFF.

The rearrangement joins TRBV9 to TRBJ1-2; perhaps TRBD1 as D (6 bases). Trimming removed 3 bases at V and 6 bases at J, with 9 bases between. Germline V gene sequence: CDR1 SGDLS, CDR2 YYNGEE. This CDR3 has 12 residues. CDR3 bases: TGTGCCAGCAGCGACAGGGTTCATGGCTACACCTTC. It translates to CASSDRVHGYTF. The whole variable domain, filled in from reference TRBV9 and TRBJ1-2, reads DSGVTQTPKHLITATGQRVTLRCSPRSGDLSVYWYQQSLDQGLQFLIQYYNGEERAKGNILERFSAQQFPDLHSELNLSSLELGDSALYFCASSDRVHGYTFGSGTRLTVV.

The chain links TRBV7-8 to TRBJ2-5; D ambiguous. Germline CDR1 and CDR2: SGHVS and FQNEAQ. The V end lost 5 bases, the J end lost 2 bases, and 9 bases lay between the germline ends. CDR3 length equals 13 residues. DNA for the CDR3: TGTGCCAGCAGCCTCGGGTGGCAAGAGACCCAGTACTTC. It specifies CASSLGWQETQYF. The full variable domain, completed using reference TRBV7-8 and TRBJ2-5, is GAGVSQSPRYKVAKRGQDVALRCDPISGHVSLFWYQQALGQGPEFLTYFQNEAQLDKSGLPSDRFFAERPEGSVSTLKIQRTQQEDSAVYLCASSLGWQETQYFGPGTRLLVL.

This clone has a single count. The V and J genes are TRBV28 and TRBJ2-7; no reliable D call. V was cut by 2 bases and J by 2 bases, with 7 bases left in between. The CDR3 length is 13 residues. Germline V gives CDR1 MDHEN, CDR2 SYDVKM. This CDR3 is CASSLAATYEQYF. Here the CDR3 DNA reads TGTGCCAGCAGTTTAGCGGCTACCTACGAGCAGTACTTC.

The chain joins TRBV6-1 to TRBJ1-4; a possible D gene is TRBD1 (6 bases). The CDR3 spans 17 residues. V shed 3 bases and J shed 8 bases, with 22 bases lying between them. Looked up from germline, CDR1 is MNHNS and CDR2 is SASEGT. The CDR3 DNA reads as TGTGCCAGCAGTGAGGGCAGGGGTGGTTATGAGGTCGAAAAACTGTTTTTT. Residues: CASSEGRGGYEVEKLFF.

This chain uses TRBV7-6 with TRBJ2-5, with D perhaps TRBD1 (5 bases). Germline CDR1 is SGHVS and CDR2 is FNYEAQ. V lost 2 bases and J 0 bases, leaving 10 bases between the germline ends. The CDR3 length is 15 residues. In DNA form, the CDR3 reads TGTGCCAGCAGCTTATTCCAGGGATACCAAGAGACCCAGTACTTC. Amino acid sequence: CASSLFQGYQETQYF.

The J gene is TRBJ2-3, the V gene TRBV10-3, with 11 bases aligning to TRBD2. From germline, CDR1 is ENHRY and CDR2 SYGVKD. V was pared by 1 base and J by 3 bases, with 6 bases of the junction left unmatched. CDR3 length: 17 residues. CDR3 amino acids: CAISEYTSGRGTDTQYF. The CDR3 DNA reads TGTGCCATCAGTGAGTACACTAGCGGGAGAGGTACAGATACGCAGTATTTT.

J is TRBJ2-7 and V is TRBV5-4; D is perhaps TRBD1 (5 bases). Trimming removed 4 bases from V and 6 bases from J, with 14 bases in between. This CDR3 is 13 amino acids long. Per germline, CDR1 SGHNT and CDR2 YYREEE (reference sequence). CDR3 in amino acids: CASSSRTGTEQYF. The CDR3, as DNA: TGTGCCAGCAGCAGCAGAACAGGTACCGAGCAGTACTTC. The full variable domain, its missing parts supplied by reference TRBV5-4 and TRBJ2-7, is ETGVTQSPTHLIKTRGQQVTLRCSSQSGHNTVSWYQQALGQGPQFIFQYYREEENGRGNFPPRFSGLQFPNYSSELNVNALELDDSALYLCASSSRTGTEQYFGPGTRLTVT.

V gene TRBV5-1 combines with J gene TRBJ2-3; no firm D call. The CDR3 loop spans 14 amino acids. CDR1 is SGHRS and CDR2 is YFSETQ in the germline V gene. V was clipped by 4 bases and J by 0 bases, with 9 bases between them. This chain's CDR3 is CASSLLTSTDTQYF. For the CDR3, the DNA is TGCGCCAGCAGCCTTCTGACTAGCACAGATACGCAGTATTTT.

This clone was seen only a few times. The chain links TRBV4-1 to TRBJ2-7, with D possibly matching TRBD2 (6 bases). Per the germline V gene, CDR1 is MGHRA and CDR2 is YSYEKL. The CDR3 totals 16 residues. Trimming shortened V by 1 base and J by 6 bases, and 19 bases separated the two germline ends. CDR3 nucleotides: TGCGCCAGCAGCCAAGTCAGACTGGGGGGACTCTCCGAGCAGTACTTC. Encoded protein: CASSQVRLGGLSEQYF.